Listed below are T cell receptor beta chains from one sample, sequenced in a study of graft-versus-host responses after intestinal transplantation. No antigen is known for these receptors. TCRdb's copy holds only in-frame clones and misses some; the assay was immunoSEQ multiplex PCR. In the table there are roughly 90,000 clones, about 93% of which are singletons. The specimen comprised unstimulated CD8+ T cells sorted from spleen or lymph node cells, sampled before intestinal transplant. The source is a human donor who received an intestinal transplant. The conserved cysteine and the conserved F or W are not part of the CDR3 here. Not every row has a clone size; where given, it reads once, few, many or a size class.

CDR3 protein: ASSDSPEETQY
V gene: TRBV2
CDR3 length: 11
J gene: TRBJ2-5
clone size: once

CDR3 protein: ASSPGGKTQY
V gene: TRBV13
CDR3 length: 10
J gene: TRBJ2-5
clone size: NA

CDR3 protein: ASSQGGETF
V gene: TRBV14
CDR3 length: 9
J gene: TRBJ1-1
clone size: once

CDR3 protein: ASSVEGGADYGYT
V gene: TRBV9
CDR3 length: 13
J gene: TRBJ1-2
clone size: NA

CDR3 protein: ASSWGGEQY
V gene: TRBV28
CDR3 length: 9
J gene: TRBJ2-7
clone size: NA

CDR3 protein: ASSDRGHSPLH
V gene: TRBV6-1
CDR3 length: 11
J gene: TRBJ1-6
clone size: NA

CDR3 protein: ASSLGTGANVLT
V gene: TRBV5-5
CDR3 length: 12
J gene: TRBJ2-6
clone size: once

CDR3 protein: ASSFGVNYGYT
V gene: TRBV27
CDR3 length: 11
J gene: TRBJ1-2
clone size: NA

CDR3 protein: ASSTRGGGGDTGELF
V gene: TRBV9
CDR3 length: 15
J gene: TRBJ2-2
clone size: NA

CDR3 protein: ASSAGTATLRY
V gene: TRBV9
CDR3 length: 11
J gene: TRBJ2-7
clone size: NA

CDR3 protein: SVEGVAEAF
V gene: TRBV29-1
CDR3 length: 9
J gene: TRBJ1-1
clone size: NA

CDR3 protein: ASSPGSRAAF
V gene: TRBV27
CDR3 length: 10
J gene: TRBJ1-1
clone size: NA

CDR3 protein: ASIGLLVTEAF
V gene: TRBV5-5
CDR3 length: 11
J gene: TRBJ1-1
clone size: NA

CDR3 protein: ASSSTPFGRIHNEQF
V gene: TRBV7-6
CDR3 length: 15
J gene: TRBJ2-1
clone size: NA

CDR3 protein: ASSARGQNTEAF
V gene: TRBV7-4
CDR3 length: 12
J gene: TRBJ1-1
clone size: once

CDR3 protein: ASSAPGGEKLF
V gene: TRBV7-9
CDR3 length: 11
J gene: TRBJ1-4
clone size: once

CDR3 protein: ASSIVLPGRSYEQY
V gene: TRBV19
CDR3 length: 14
J gene: TRBJ2-7
clone size: once

CDR3 protein: ASSLGSDTQY
V gene: TRBV27
CDR3 length: 10
J gene: TRBJ2-3
clone size: NA

CDR3 protein: ASRTSGHEQF
V gene: TRBV7-9
CDR3 length: 10
J gene: TRBJ2-1
clone size: NA

CDR3 protein: ASSYRTPEGNQPQH
V gene: TRBV6-5
CDR3 length: 14
J gene: TRBJ1-5
clone size: NA

CDR3 protein: ASSLGASNQPQH
V gene: TRBV5-6
CDR3 length: 12
J gene: TRBJ1-5
clone size: NA

CDR3 protein: ASSDNVYEQY
V gene: TRBV5-6
CDR3 length: 10
J gene: TRBJ2-7
clone size: NA

CDR3 protein: ASVFDREAGVTGYT
V gene: TRBV4-2
CDR3 length: 14
J gene: TRBJ1-2
clone size: once

CDR3 protein: ASTHRYSPLH
V gene: TRBV5-1
CDR3 length: 10
J gene: TRBJ1-6
clone size: few

CDR3 protein: ASSERDTGWAPLH
V gene: TRBV4-1
CDR3 length: 13
J gene: TRBJ1-6
clone size: many

CDR3 protein: ASSPSSWLSNQPQH
V gene: TRBV6-6
CDR3 length: 14
J gene: TRBJ1-5
clone size: NA

CDR3 protein: ASSLVGGGTPYEQY
V gene: TRBV7-9
CDR3 length: 14
J gene: TRBJ2-7
clone size: NA

CDR3 protein: ASSLPRGADETQY
V gene: TRBV7-2
CDR3 length: 13
J gene: TRBJ2-5
clone size: NA

CDR3 protein: ASGDLQGGEQF
V gene: TRBV11-2
CDR3 length: 11
J gene: TRBJ2-1
clone size: NA

CDR3 protein: ASSYPSSTDTQY
V gene: TRBV11-2
CDR3 length: 12
J gene: TRBJ2-3
clone size: NA

CDR3 protein: ASSLTGFSYNEQF
V gene: TRBV13
CDR3 length: 13
J gene: TRBJ2-1
clone size: NA

CDR3 protein: ASSLETGGYEQY
V gene: TRBV5-4
CDR3 length: 12
J gene: TRBJ2-7
clone size: NA

CDR3 protein: ASSYTMEGEGYT
V gene: TRBV6-5
CDR3 length: 12
J gene: TRBJ1-2
clone size: NA

CDR3 protein: ASSVQGSNTEAF
V gene: TRBV6-5
CDR3 length: 12
J gene: TRBJ1-1
clone size: NA

CDR3 protein: ASSWTGGAYEQY
V gene: TRBV5-5
CDR3 length: 12
J gene: TRBJ2-7
clone size: NA

CDR3 protein: AISEGGPYGYT
V gene: TRBV10-3
CDR3 length: 11
J gene: TRBJ1-2
clone size: NA

CDR3 protein: ASSDRGPGNTIY
V gene: TRBV6-1
CDR3 length: 12
J gene: TRBJ1-3
clone size: NA

CDR3 protein: ASRFNYGYT
V gene: TRBV19
CDR3 length: 9
J gene: TRBJ1-2
clone size: NA

CDR3 protein: ASSTMGTGNEKLF
V gene: TRBV6-6
CDR3 length: 13
J gene: TRBJ1-4
clone size: NA

CDR3 protein: ASSYLPGDRKAF
V gene: TRBV6-6
CDR3 length: 12
J gene: TRBJ1-1
clone size: NA

CDR3 protein: ASSLETGLGETQY
V gene: TRBV7-9
CDR3 length: 13
J gene: TRBJ2-5
clone size: NA

CDR3 protein: ASSLSGGLGDTQY
V gene: TRBV7-9
CDR3 length: 13
J gene: TRBJ2-3
clone size: few